This entry describes one T cell receptor beta chain. Other DNA sequences of this sample code for an identical CDR3. Authors' processing steps: Reference gene primer amplification gave estimated nucleated cell counts. Measured with immunoSEQ multiplex PCR; TCRdb has only the in-frame clones, and not every one. The DNA was the basis for D and trimming; V, J and clone size are from that table. The table has roughly 260,000 clones, about 87% seen once. After removal of 1 base from V and 2 bases from J, the junction contained 1 base not matched to a gene. This CDR3 comprises 13 residues. The germline V gene encodes CDR1 SQVTM and CDR2 ANQGSEA. This sample was included in a study of blood T cell repertoires in COVID-19. Study-wide background: COVID-19 samples, acute and convalescent, were from the United States, Italy and Spain. T cells, B-cell-depleted T cells, or PBMCs supplied cDNA or gDNA.

V usage is TRBV29-1 and J usage is TRBJ2-7; 8 bases agree with TRBD1. This clonotype originated in a man between 60 and 75 years old who had recovered from COVID-19. Sequencing input: peripheral blood. The chain's CDR3 is CSVEGQGTYEQYF. The CDR3 DNA reads TGCAGCGTTGAAGGACAGGGGACCTACGAGCAGTACTTC.